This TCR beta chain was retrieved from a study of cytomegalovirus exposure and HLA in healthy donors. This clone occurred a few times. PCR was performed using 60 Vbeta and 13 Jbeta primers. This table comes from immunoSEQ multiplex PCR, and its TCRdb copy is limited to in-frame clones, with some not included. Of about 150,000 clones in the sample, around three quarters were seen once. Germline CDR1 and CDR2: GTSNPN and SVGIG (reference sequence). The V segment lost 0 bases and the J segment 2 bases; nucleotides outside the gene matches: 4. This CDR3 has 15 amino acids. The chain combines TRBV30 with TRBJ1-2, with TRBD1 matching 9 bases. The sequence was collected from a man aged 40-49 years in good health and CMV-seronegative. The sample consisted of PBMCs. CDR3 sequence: CAWSVHGTGNYGYTF. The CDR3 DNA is TGTGCCTGGAGTGTACACGGGACAGGGAACTATGGCTACACCTTC.